This passage covers 9 T cell receptor beta chains from one sample sequenced in a study of blood T cell repertoires in COVID-19. Profiling relied on immunoSEQ multiplex PCR, and the TCRdb table lists in-frame clones only, not all of them. The sample includes around 92,000 clones, 83% of them seen just once. Sequences were obtained from peripheral blood. The receptors were sampled from a woman at least 80 years old with acute or convalescent COVID-19.

The chain couples TRBV28 to TRBJ2-6; the D is unclear. The V and J ends lost 1 base and 1 base respectively, with 11 bases between them. CDR1 and CDR2 (germline): MDHEN, SYDVKM. CDR3 length equals 17 residues. The CDR3 coding sequence is TGTGCCAGCAGTTTATTGGTAACACAGTCTGGGGCCAACGTCCTGACTTTC. Protein: CASSLLVTQSGANVLTF.

The V gene is TRBV10-3, the J gene TRBJ1-5; 7 bases agree with TRBD1. The germline V gene encodes CDR1 ENHRY and CDR2 SYGVKD. This CDR3 comprises 14 residues. Unmatched junction bases numbered 0, after V lost 2 bases and J lost 2 bases. CDR3: CAISEGTGNQPQHF. The CDR3 nucleotides read TGTGCCATCAGTGAGGGGACAGGCAATCAGCCCCAGCATTTT.

J is TRBJ1-2 and V is TRBV7-2, with TRBD1 as a possible D gene (6 bases). From germline, CDR1 is SGHTA and CDR2 FQGNSA. V shed 0 bases and J shed 8 bases, with 13 bases lying between them. The CDR3 is 14 amino acids. CDR3 sequence: CASSLAGTNAGYTF. The CDR3 DNA sequence: TGTGCCAGCAGCTTAGCTGGGACAAATGCCGGCTACACCTTC.

J is TRBJ2-3 and V is TRBV7-8, with 7 positions matching TRBD2. V lost 4 bases and J lost 4; bases outside the gene matches: 14. The CDR3 totals 17 residues. Germline CDR1 is SGHVS and CDR2 is FQNEAQ. Here the CDR3 DNA reads TGTGCCAGCAGCTCCGACCGCGGGAGAATTGGGGCAGATACGCAGTATTTT. Its translation: CASSSDRGRIGADTQYF.

Of note for this clone: A read error may produce the germline difference seen at one junction end. This chain connects TRBV28 to TRBJ2-4; TRBD2 is a possible D gene (6 bases). The germline V gene encodes CDR1 MDHEN and CDR2 SYDVKM. This CDR3 region has 14 residues. CDR3 loop: CASSAPGTNTRRDF. The CDR3 coding sequence is TGTGCCAGCAGTGCTCCCGGGACGAACACCCGGAGGGACTTC.

This clone has more than one count but fewer than ten. V and J are TRBV11-3 and TRBJ2-7, with 9 bases aligning to TRBD2. This CDR3 spans 15 amino acids. The V segment lost 4 bases and the J segment 8 bases; nucleotides outside the gene matches: 12. Germline CDR1 and CDR2: SGHNT and YENEEA. CDR3 amino acids: CASSSSGRNLRKQYF. CDR3 coding DNA: TGTGCCAGCAGCTCAAGCGGGAGGAACCTACGAAAGCAGTACTTC.

The chain employs TRBV11-3 and TRBJ2-2, with D possibly being TRBD1 (6 bases). The CDR3 is 14 amino acids. Germline values: CDR1 SGHNT, CDR2 YENEEA. V was trimmed by 5 bases and J by 7 bases, leaving 14 bases between them. The CDR3 DNA reads as TGTGCCAGCAGCGAACAGGGCTACGGCGGGGAGCTGTTTTTT. It translates to CASSEQGYGGELFF.

The J gene is TRBJ2-1, the V gene TRBV6-5; tentatively, D is TRBD2 (6 bases). The length of the CDR3 is 14 residues. Per the germline V gene, CDR1 is MNHEY and CDR2 is SVGAGI. V lost 7 bases to trimming and J lost 8 bases, with 18 bases between them. The CDR3 spells CASISRSGVHEQFF. As DNA, the CDR3 is TGTGCCAGCATAAGTCGTTCGGGGGTTCATGAGCAGTTCTTC.

J is TRBJ2-2 and V is TRBV5-1, with 7 positions matching TRBD2. In germline, CDR1 is SGHRS, CDR2 YFSETQ. This CDR3 is 15 amino acids long. V lost 0 bases to trimming and J lost 4 bases; unmatched junction nucleotides: 3. CDR3 nucleotide sequence: TGCGCCAGCAGCTTGGGGGAGGGGAGCACCGGGGAGCTGTTTTTT. This codes for CASSLGEGSTGELFF.